The 20 T cell receptor beta chains below were found in one sample sequenced in a study of CD8 T cells in ankylosing spondylitis. Via MiXCR, TCRdb re-called the 5' RACE reads, giving one row per CDR3 protein. The sample shows about 90,000 distinct CDR3 sequences, around 25% of them seen only once. The source material was blood, either unsorted or a sorted T cell fraction (not recorded which). Receptors were obtained from a male donor with ankylosing spondylitis or in good health (not recorded which).

The chain recombines TRBV3-1 with TRBJ1-1; possible D gene TRBD1, 6 bases. This CDR3 region has 17 residues. Germline CDR1 is LGHDT and CDR2 is YNNKEL (reference sequence). The germline V and J ends were trimmed by 4 bases and 0 bases, with 18 bases remaining between them. The CDR3 protein is CASSPLQGRSLNTEAFF. The CDR3 DNA is TGTGCCAGCAGCCCACTACAGGGTAGGAGCTTGAACACTGAAGCTTTCTTT. Together with reference TRBV3-1 and TRBJ1-1, the CDR3 gives the full variable domain: DTAVSQTPKYLVTQMGNDKSIKCEQNLGHDTMYWYKQDSKKFLKIMFSYNNKELIINETVPNRFSPKSPDKAHLNLHINSLELGDSAVYFCASSPLQGRSLNTEAFFGQGTRLTVV.

This sequence joins TRBV20-1 and TRBJ2-1; 7 positions match TRBD1. This CDR3 has 15 residues. Germline values: CDR1 DFQATT, CDR2 SNEGSKA (reference sequence). The V gene end was trimmed by 0 bases and the J gene end by 7 bases; junction bases not matched to a gene: 9. CDR3 nucleotides: TGCAGTGCTAGAGACGTGGGACAGCTCAGGAATGAGCAGTTCTTC. Translating it yields CSARDVGQLRNEQFF.

This clonotype was seen at least ten times. The chain combines TRBV5-1 with TRBJ2-6; no firm D call. The CDR3 extends over 14 amino acids. V lost 4 bases to trimming and J lost 4 bases, with 9 bases between them. Germline assignment: CDR1 SGHRS and CDR2 YFSETQ. CDR3 region: CASSPLMGANVLTF. As DNA, the CDR3 is TGCGCCAGCAGCCCTCTGATGGGGGCCAACGTCCTGACTTTC.

This chain connects TRBV12-3 or TRBV12-4 to TRBJ2-1; TRBD1 matches at 10 bases. The CDR3 has 15 residues. Unmatched junction bases numbered 11, after V lost 3 bases and J lost 12 bases. The CDR3 reads CASSFSGQGVSGQFF. The DNA for the CDR3 is TGTGCCAGCAGTTTTTCTGGACAGGGGGTATCGGGGCAGTTCTTC.

The J gene is TRBJ1-5, the V gene TRBV19, with D unclear. V lost 3 bases and J lost 1, with 4 bases in between. From germline, CDR1 is LNHDA and CDR2 SQIVND (reference sequence). CDR3 length: 13 amino acids. DNA of the CDR3: TGTGCCAGTAGTATGTGGAGCAATCAGCCCCAGCATTTT. It translates to CASSMWSNQPQHF.

The rearrangement joins TRBV20-1 to TRBJ2-3; a possible D gene is TRBD2 (5 bases). There are 13 residues in the CDR3. Germline V gene sequence: CDR1 DFQATT, CDR2 SNEGSKA (reference sequence). The V and J ends lost 3 bases and 5 bases respectively, with 12 bases between them. The CDR3 DNA sequence: TGCAGTGCTAGCCCGGCGGGTGGAGATACGCAGTATTTT. Translated, it gives CSASPAGGDTQYF.

This clonotype was found many times. The CDR3 DNA sequence: TGCAGTGCTGACCCCGAGGGAGGCACAGATACGCAGTATTTT. Its translation is CSADPEGGTDTQYF. The genes are TRBV20-1 and TRBJ2-3; perhaps TRBD2 as D (5 bases). The CDR3 is 14 amino acids. The V and J ends lost 5 bases and 1 base respectively, with 13 bases between them. The germline gives CDR1 DFQATT, CDR2 SNEGSKA (reference sequence).

The chain couples TRBV14 to TRBJ1-3, with a weak D call TRBD1 (5 bases). Per the germline V gene, CDR1 is SGHDN and CDR2 is FVKESK. This CDR3 is built from 15 residues. With 0 bases removed from V and 1 base from J, the gap between germline ends came to 7 bases. The CDR3 region is CASSQDRGSGNTIYF. DNA of the CDR3: TGTGCCAGCAGCCAAGATAGGGGTTCTGGAAACACCATATATTTT.

This chain uses TRBV25-1 with TRBJ1-2; D perhaps matches TRBD1 (6 bases). The germline V gene has CDR1 MGHDK and CDR2 SYGVNS. Trimming took 5 bases from V and 8 from J, leaving 15 bases between them. The CDR3 has 13 residues. The CDR3 region is CASSIQGRGGYTF. The CDR3 DNA reads TGTGCCAGCAGTATCCAGGGCAGGGGAGGCTACACCTTC.

The rearrangement joins TRBV20-1 to TRBJ2-1; 14 nucleotides align to TRBD2. CDR3 size: 16 residues. Germline assignment: CDR1 DFQATT and CDR2 SNEGSKA (reference sequence). The V gene end was trimmed by 5 bases and the J gene end by 4 bases; junction bases not matched to a gene: 7. The CDR3 DNA sequence: TGCAGTGCTCATCCCCGGACTAGCGGGGGGTACAATGAGCAGTTCTTC. It specifies CSAHPRTSGGYNEQFF.

This chain links TRBV20-1 with TRBJ2-7, with D perhaps given as TRBD1 or TRBD2 (6 bases each). The CDR3 loop spans 11 amino acids. The V end was cut by 1 base, the J end by 11 bases, with 12 bases between. The germline gives CDR1 DFQATT, CDR2 SNEGSKA (reference sequence). DNA of the CDR3: TGCAGTGCTAGAGCCCCGAGGGGGGAGTACTTC. Translated, it gives CSARAPRGEYF.

The chain joins TRBV3-1 to TRBJ1-1; 8 bases are shared with TRBD1. The ends lost 4 bases at V and 5 bases at J; junction bases unmatched: 6. The CDR3 consists of 14 residues. Looked up from germline, CDR1 is LGHDT and CDR2 is YNNKEL (reference sequence). The CDR3, as DNA: TGTGCCAGCAGCCTTACAGGGGGAAGGACTGAAGCTTTCTTT. Translation: CASSLTGGRTEAFF.

The chain couples TRBV12-3 or TRBV12-4 to TRBJ2-7; TRBD2 is a possible D gene (5 bases). V was cut by 3 bases and J by 3 bases, with 15 bases left in between. This CDR3 contains 15 residues. The CDR3 reads CASSFIPPGLYEQYF. CDR3 bases: TGTGCCAGCAGTTTCATACCCCCTGGACTCTACGAGCAGTACTTC.

The chain uses TRBV29-1 and TRBJ1-2; TRBD1 matches 7 bases. With V trimmed by 0 bases and J by 6 bases, 1 base remained unmatched. The CDR3 runs 12 residues. The germline CDR1 and CDR2 sequences are SQVTM and ANQGSEA. The CDR3: CSVEDQGDGYTF. CDR3 coding DNA: TGCAGCGTTGAAGATCAGGGGGATGGCTACACCTTC.

V is TRBV2 and J is TRBJ2-5, with 8 bases aligning to TRBD2. Germline-derived CDR1 and CDR2 are SNHLY and FYNNEI. Unmatched junction bases numbered 8, after V lost 6 bases and J lost 2 bases. The CDR3 is made up of 15 amino acids. The CDR3 DNA follows: TGTGCCAGCAGGACCATAGCGGGACCACAAGAGACCCAGTACTTC. Its protein is CASRTIAGPQETQYF.

The gene calls are TRBV20-1 and TRBJ2-3; 10 bases fit TRBD2. The CDR3 is 15 amino acids. Germline V gives CDR1 DFQATT, CDR2 SNEGSKA (reference sequence). The V and J ends lost 3 bases and 2 bases, in that order; junction bases with no gene match: 5. The CDR3 sequence is CSASLAGVYTDTQYF. The CDR3 bases are TGCAGTGCTAGCCTAGCGGGGGTGTACACAGATACGCAGTATTTT.

J is TRBJ1-3 and V is TRBV7-6; TRBD1 matches 9 bases. From germline, CDR1 is SGHVS and CDR2 FNYEAQ. The length of the CDR3 is 19 residues. With V trimmed by 4 bases and J by 0 bases, 13 bases remained unmatched. The CDR3 here is CASSSWTGVLEVSGNTIYF. The CDR3 DNA sequence: TGTGCCAGCAGCTCTTGGACAGGGGTGTTAGAGGTCTCTGGAAACACCATATATTTT.

This clonotype appeared a few times. This chain links TRBV29-1 with TRBJ2-3, with no clear D. The V and J ends lost 8 bases and 4 bases respectively, with 13 bases between them. The CDR3 loop spans 12 amino acids. Germline CDR1 and CDR2: SQVTM and ANQGSEA. The DNA of the CDR3 is TGCAGCACCAAGTCCGGCGCAGATACGCAGTATTTT. This sequence encodes CSTKSGADTQYF.

The chain employs TRBV7-6 and TRBJ1-2; D possibly corresponds to TRBD1 (5 bases). The germline gives CDR1 SGHVS, CDR2 FNYEAQ. Trimming shortened V by 0 bases and J by 6 bases, and 11 bases separated the two germline ends. The CDR3 consists of 14 residues. The CDR3 is CASSLADRGNGYTF. The CDR3 DNA follows: TGTGCCAGCAGCTTAGCAGACAGAGGGAATGGCTACACCTTC. Full variable domain (outside the CDR3, taken from reference TRBV7-6 and TRBJ1-2): GAGVSQSPRYKVTKRGQDVALRCDPISGHVSLYWYRQALGQGPEFLTYFNYEAQQDKSGLPNDRFSAERPEGSISTLTIQRTEQRDSAMYRCASSLADRGNGYTFGSGTRLTVV.

This clonotype showed up just once. This chain joins TRBV28 and TRBJ2-7; 7 bases are a match to TRBD1. J gave up 0 bases and V 3 bases, and 8 bases lay outside the gene matches. The length of the CDR3 is 16 residues. Germline assignment: CDR1 MDHEN and CDR2 SYDVKM. CDR3 residues: CASSFGLTGDSYEQYV. CDR3 nucleotides: TGTGCCAGCAGTTTTGGGCTCACAGGGGACTCCTACGAGCAGTACGTC.